The next 27 T cell receptor beta chains were all read from a single sample in a study of blood T cell repertoires in COVID-19. TCRdb's table, derived via immunoSEQ multiplex PCR, lists solely in-frame clones and lacks some. The sample contains about 84,000 clones, around 80% of which appear only once. The sample consisted of peripheral blood. Receptors were obtained from a woman at least 80 years old with acute or convalescent COVID-19.

V usage is TRBV5-1 and J usage is TRBJ2-7; TRBD2 is a possible D gene (5 bases). This CDR3 comprises 16 residues. Deletions cut 0 bases from V and 2 bases from J, with 15 bases between. Germline values: CDR1 SGHRS, CDR2 YFSETQ. For the CDR3, the DNA is TGCGCCAGCAGCTTGGTCTGGGAGACATTGACCTACGAGCAGTACTTC. Translated: CASSLVWETLTYEQYF. The full variable domain, rest sourced from reference TRBV5-1 and TRBJ2-7, is KAGVTQTPRYLIKTRGQQVTLSCSPISGHRSVSWYQQTPGQGLQFLFEYFSETQRNKGNFPGRFSGRQFSNSRSEMNVSTLELGDSALYLCASSLVWETLTYEQYFGPGTRLTVT.

About this clone itself: Other DNA sequences in this specimen translate into the identical CDR3. This chain links TRBV5-1 with TRBJ2-3; tentative D call: TRBD2 (7 bases). This CDR3 region has 14 residues. Germline-derived CDR1 and CDR2 are SGHRS and YFSETQ. V was trimmed by 4 bases and J by 0 bases, leaving 9 bases between them. The CDR3 sequence: CASSRGGSTDTQYF. The CDR3 bases are TGCGCCAGCAGCAGGGGGGGTAGCACAGATACGCAGTATTTT.

The chain joins TRBV19 to TRBJ2-3; possible D gene TRBD2, 5 bases. From germline, CDR1 is LNHDA and CDR2 SQIVND (reference sequence). The CDR3 loop spans 15 amino acids. The germline V and J ends were trimmed by 2 bases and 2 bases, with 11 bases remaining between them. The CDR3 DNA is TGTGCCAGTAGTATAAGGAGCGGAAACACAGATACGCAGTATTTT. Its protein is CASSIRSGNTDTQYF. Drawing the rest from reference TRBV19 and TRBJ2-3, the complete variable domain is DGGITQSPKYLFRKEGQNVTLSCEQNLNHDAMYWYRQDPGQGLRLIYYSQIVNDFQKGDIAEGYSVSREKKESFPLTVTSAQKNPTAFYLCASSIRSGNTDTQYFGPGTRLTVL.

The chain has TRBV6-5 and TRBJ1-6; no clear D. Per the germline V gene, CDR1 is MNHEY and CDR2 is SVGAGI. The length of the CDR3 is 16 residues. Trimming cost V 2 bases and J 5 bases, with 13 bases left between them. This chain's CDR3 is CASSYGRSPNNSPLHF. CDR3 coding DNA: TGTGCCAGCAGTTACGGGAGGAGTCCAAATAATTCACCCCTCCACTTT.

The J gene is TRBJ2-7, the V gene TRBV3-1 (or the pseudogene TRBV3-2); maybe TRBD2 (5 bases). CDR1 and CDR2 (germline): LGHDT, YNNKEL (reference sequence). The CDR3 extends over 16 amino acids. Trimming stripped 1 base from V and 5 bases from J, with 18 bases between. CDR3: CASSQGQGLASNEQYF. CDR3 sequence (DNA): TGTGCCAGCAGCCAAGGTCAAGGACTCGCGAGCAACGAGCAGTACTTC.

The chain recombines TRBV10-1 with TRBJ2-2; D is possibly TRBD1 (6 bases). The CDR3 contains 16 residues. Germline values: CDR1 WNHNN, CDR2 SYGVQD (reference sequence). V dropped 0 bases and J dropped 4 bases, with 12 bases sitting between them. The CDR3 DNA reads as TGCGCCAGCAGTGAGTCGGGCAGGGGAGTCACCGGGGAGCTGTTTTTT. It yields the protein CASSESGRGVTGELFF.

The J gene is TRBJ1-2, the V gene TRBV28; TRBD1 might be the D (5 bases). Per germline, CDR1 MDHEN and CDR2 SYDVKM. This CDR3 region has 16 residues. V lost 8 bases and J lost 7, with 26 bases in between. Here the CDR3 reads CASGYSPAVGRGGYTF. The CDR3 DNA reads as TGTGCCAGCGGATATTCCCCTGCTGTGGGGCGCGGTGGCTACACCTTC.

This clone was picked up a small number of times. The chain is built from TRBV5-1 and TRBJ1-1; D is undetermined. Germline assignment: CDR1 SGHRS and CDR2 YFSETQ. The CDR3 totals 15 residues. Trimming took 0 bases from V and 1 from J, leaving 10 bases between them. The CDR3 DNA sequence: TGCGCCAGCAGCTTGGCGGGAGCCGGGAACACTGAAGCTTTCTTT. Translation: CASSLAGAGNTEAFF.

The V gene is TRBV4-2, the J gene TRBJ1-1, with a tentative D call TRBD1 (5 bases). V lost 4 bases, J lost 1 base, and 10 bases lay in between. This CDR3 is 14 amino acids long. Germline V lookup: CDR1 LGHNA, CDR2 YNFKEQ. Written as DNA, the CDR3 is TGTGCCAGCAGCCCAGGACACCAGAACACTGAAGCTTTCTTT. Translation: CASSPGHQNTEAFF.

This sequence joins TRBV3-1 (or the pseudogene TRBV3-2) and TRBJ2-1, with 8 bases matching TRBD2. This CDR3 contains 15 residues. Looked up from germline, CDR1 is LGHDT and CDR2 is YNNKEL (reference sequence). V lost 4 bases to trimming and J lost 3 bases; unmatched junction nucleotides: 5. This CDR3 reads CASSRTSQNYNEQFF. The CDR3 DNA sequence: TGTGCCAGCAGCCGGACTAGCCAAAACTACAATGAGCAGTTCTTC.

This chain uses TRBV19 with TRBJ1-5; D gene uncertain. This CDR3 has 13 amino acids. V was shortened by 5 bases and J by 0 bases, with 5 bases between the two germline ends. Germline CDR1 LNHDA, CDR2 SQIVND (reference sequence). The DNA of the CDR3 is TGTGCCAGTAGTGGAGATAGCAATCAGCCCCAGCATTTT. Translating gives CASSGDSNQPQHF.

This clone has a single count. The rearrangement links TRBV11-2 to TRBJ1-2; D is perhaps TRBD1 (5 bases). CDR3 length: 15 residues. Germline V gene sequence: CDR1 SGHAT, CDR2 FQNNGV. With 5 bases removed from V and 8 bases from J, the gap between germline ends came to 21 bases. The CDR3: CASSRQLRGAGGYTF. The DNA for the CDR3 is TGTGCCAGCAGCAGACAGTTAAGAGGAGCGGGGGGCTACACCTTC.

The chain joins TRBV2 to TRBJ2-3, with D possibly being TRBD2 (6 bases). The ends were cut back, 6 bases at V and 3 bases at J, with 13 bases in the middle. Looked up from germline, CDR1 is SNHLY and CDR2 is FYNNEI. The CDR3 has 14 amino acids. The CDR3 coding sequence is TGTGCCAGCAGATATTCCCGGGGGACAGATACGCAGTATTTT. Translating it yields CASRYSRGTDTQYF.

The chain recombines TRBV28 with TRBJ2-4; the match to TRBD1 covers 7 bases. The V and J ends lost 4 bases and 0 bases, in that order; junction bases with no gene match: 12. Germline V gene sequence: CDR1 MDHEN, CDR2 SYDVKM. The CDR3 runs to 18 residues. The CDR3 loop is CASSSTRDRAIAKNIQYF. As DNA, the CDR3 is TGTGCCAGCAGTTCCACCCGAGACAGGGCTATAGCCAAAAACATTCAGTACTTC.

J is TRBJ2-7 and V is TRBV12-3 or TRBV12-4; D ambiguous. V was trimmed by 1 base and J by 6 bases, leaving 7 bases between them. This CDR3 comprises 12 residues. In DNA form, the CDR3 reads TGTGCCAGCAGTTTAGGGAGAGGCGAGCAGTACTTC. Translated, it gives CASSLGRGEQYF.

This chain links TRBV2 with TRBJ2-1; 11 nucleotides align to TRBD2. Germline assignment: CDR1 SNHLY and CDR2 FYNNEI. The trim removed 6 bases at V and 9 bases at J, leaving 7 bases unmatched. This CDR3 region has 14 residues. CDR3 coding DNA: TGTGCCAGCAGCGCCGGGACTAGCGGAGCTGAGCAGTTCTTC. Amino acids: CASSAGTSGAEQFF.

Only a few counts were recorded for this clone. CDR3 loop: CASSARPTGNTGELFF. For the CDR3, the DNA is TGTGCCAGCAGTGCCCGACCGACAGGGAACACCGGGGAGCTGTTTTTT. The V gene is TRBV27, the J gene TRBJ2-2; tentatively, D is TRBD1 (6 bases). Germline lookup yields CDR1 MNHEY and CDR2 SMNVEV (reference sequence). The CDR3 runs 16 residues. Trimming removed 5 bases at V and 1 base at J, with 14 bases between.

The CDR3: CASSLQGGETEAFF. CDR3 DNA: TGCGCCAGCAGTCTCCAGGGGGGAGAGACTGAAGCTTTCTTT. This chain joins TRBV5-1 and TRBJ1-1, with 7 bases aligning to TRBD1. This CDR3 region has 14 residues. CDR1 and CDR2 from the germline V gene are SGHRS and YFSETQ. The V segment lost 5 bases and the J segment 5 bases; nucleotides outside the gene matches: 9.

A few counts support this clone. The genes are TRBV19 and TRBJ2-1; possible D gene TRBD2, 6 bases. Germline assignment: CDR1 LNHDA and CDR2 SQIVND (reference sequence). The CDR3 is 15 amino acids. V was trimmed by 7 bases and J by 5 bases, leaving 18 bases between them. CDR3 sequence (DNA): TGTGCCAGTAATCCCGCGGGGCTACTAAACAATGAGCAGTTCTTC. This sequence encodes CASNPAGLLNNEQFF.

CDR3 coding DNA: TGTGCCAGCAGCTCGGTCGGCGGCTATGGCTACACCTTC. It yields the protein CASSSVGGYGYTF. V usage is TRBV7-6 and J usage is TRBJ1-2, with D unclear. Germline lookup yields CDR1 SGHVS and CDR2 FNYEAQ. Deletions cut 4 bases from V and 4 bases from J, with 10 bases between. The CDR3 runs 13 residues.

The rearrangement joins TRBV18 to TRBJ2-7; 9 nucleotides align to TRBD1. The junction had 4 bases not matched to a gene; V was cut back by 3 bases and J by 4 bases. Looked up from germline, CDR1 is KGHSH and CDR2 is LQKENI. This CDR3 contains 14 residues. Here the CDR3 reads CASSPGTGWYEQYF. The CDR3 region has the DNA TGTGCCAGCTCACCTGGGACAGGGTGGTACGAGCAGTACTTC.

This chain links TRBV2 with TRBJ2-2; D is unclear. CDR3 size: 14 residues. Germline values: CDR1 SNHLY, CDR2 FYNNEI. The germline V and J ends were trimmed by 0 bases and 8 bases, with 10 bases remaining between them. CDR3 amino acids: CASSEASAAGELFF. DNA for the CDR3: TGTGCCAGCAGTGAAGCGTCCGCGGCAGGGGAGCTGTTTTTT. The variable domain in full, completed from reference TRBV2 and TRBJ2-2, reads EPEVTQTPSHQVTQMGQEVILRCVPISNHLYFYWYRQILGQKVEFLVSFYNNEISEKSEIFDDQFSVERPDGSNFTLKIRSTKLEDSAMYFCASSEASAAGELFFGEGSRLTVL.

The J gene is TRBJ2-7, the V gene TRBV21-1; the table calls TRBD1, which could not be checked here. TRBV21-1 is assigned pseudogene status. The CDR3 sequence is 20 residues long. The CDR3 spells CASSKGSRGAGVSPTYEQYF. The DNA for the CDR3 is TGTGCCAGCAGCAAAGGTTCCCGAGGGGCAGGGGTTTCCCCAACCTACGAGCAGTACTTC.

This chain connects TRBV5-4 to TRBJ2-4, with D perhaps matching TRBD1 (6 bases). Per germline, CDR1 SGHNT and CDR2 YYREEE (reference sequence). The CDR3 covers 16 residues. The V gene lost 4 bases and the J gene lost 3 bases, with 17 bases spanning the gap. The DNA of the CDR3 is TGTGCCAGCAGCACGGCAGGGGACGGAAACAAAAACATTCAGTACTTC. Translation gives CASSTAGDGNKNIQYF.

The chain couples TRBV19 to TRBJ1-5; 7 nucleotides match TRBD1. The CDR3 has 14 residues. With 7 bases clipped from V and 9 bases from J, the junction kept 12 bases outside the gene matches. Germline CDR1 and CDR2: LNHDA and SQIVND (reference sequence). CDR3 sequence reads: CASKTGPPGGPQHF. DNA of the CDR3: TGTGCCAGTAAGACAGGGCCACCCGGCGGGCCCCAGCATTTT.

The chain employs TRBV29-1 and TRBJ2-2; D may be TRBD1 (6 bases). The germline gives CDR1 SQVTM, CDR2 ANQGSEA. With 6 bases removed from V and 2 bases from J, the gap between germline ends came to 13 bases. This CDR3 is built from 14 residues. This CDR3 is CSVTRGYNTGELFF. CDR3 coding DNA: TGCAGCGTAACCAGGGGTTACAACACCGGGGAGCTGTTTTTT.

This clone appeared once. The chain couples TRBV6-1 to TRBJ1-5; D call uncertain. This CDR3 comprises 16 residues. CDR1 MNHNS and CDR2 SASEGT come from the germline V gene. The germline V and J ends were trimmed by 2 bases and 3 bases, with 14 bases remaining between them. CDR3 sequence: CASSEPGTGVNQPQHF. The CDR3 DNA reads as TGTGCCAGCAGTGAACCGGGCACGGGAGTCAATCAGCCCCAGCATTTT.